Detailed here is one T cell receptor beta chain. Its antigen is still unknown. The data stem from a study of human T cells and chemical hapten exposure. Whole-study context: Mainly, slight library volume differences in the pool made TCR yields vary. Notes on the study in general: There was no change with DPC sensitization in TCRs above 1 in 1000 frequency.

The time point denotes: patch test 1, 2 weeks after DPC sensitization. As for treatment: therapeutic diphenylcyclopropenone sensitization with weekly scalp DPC. TCRdb passed the RACE reads through MiXCR, listing each CDR3 protein once. The table includes some 380,000 distinct CDR3 sequences, more than 4.5% detected once. The CDR3 runs to 16 residues. Germline V gives CDR1 MNHNY, CDR2 SVGAGI (reference sequence). V lost 0 bases and J 6 bases, leaving 17 bases between the germline ends. The specimen was whole blood, collected in connection with sensitization to the hapten diphenylcyclopropenone (DPC). The sequence derives from a woman aged 50 to 65 with alopecia areata. Some clones in this sample may be carry-over from other donors' samples. This chain joins TRBV6-6 and TRBJ1-1; possible D gene TRBD1, 6 bases. CDR3 protein: CASSYSDRGVHAEAFF. CDR3 sequence (DNA): TGTGCCAGCAGTTACTCGGACAGAGGGGTTCACGCTGAAGCTTTCTTT.